This T cell receptor beta chain was retrieved from a study of cytomegalovirus exposure and HLA in healthy donors. PCR amplification relied on 60 Vbeta primers (plus 13 Jbeta primers). Sequencing was performed with immunoSEQ multiplex PCR; in TCRdb, only in-frame clones are kept and a portion is missing. Found here are about 160,000 clones, around four fifths of them singletons; the top ten hold over 0.95%. Germline CDR1 and CDR2: SGDLS and YYNGEE. CDR3 length equals 13 residues. The junction had 4 bases not matched to a gene; V was cut back by 3 bases and J by 6 bases. This clone was picked up one time. What it binds is not known. Findings and caveats of the study: In an earlier analysis, most TCR beta V segments were productive about 87% or about 30% of the time. DRB1 had the most TCR associations and HLA-C the fewest, a later analysis found, with rates varying by HLA locus.

This receptor was obtained from a woman between 50 and 59 years old in good health and CMV-seronegative. The J gene is TRBJ2-7, the V gene TRBV9; 9 bases match TRBD1. Input material: PBMCs. CDR3 coding DNA: TGTGCCAGCAGCGAGGGGACAGGGAGCGAGCAGTACTTC. Translation gives CASSEGTGSEQYF.